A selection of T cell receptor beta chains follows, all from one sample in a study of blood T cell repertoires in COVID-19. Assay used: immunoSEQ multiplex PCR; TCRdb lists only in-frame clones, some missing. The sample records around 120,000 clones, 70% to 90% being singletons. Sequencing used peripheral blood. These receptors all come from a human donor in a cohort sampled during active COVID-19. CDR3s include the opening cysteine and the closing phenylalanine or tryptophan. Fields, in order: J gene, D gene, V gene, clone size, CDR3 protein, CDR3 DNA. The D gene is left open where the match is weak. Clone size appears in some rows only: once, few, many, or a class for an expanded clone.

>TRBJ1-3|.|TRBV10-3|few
CAISESAGTGNTIYF
TGTGCCATCAGTGAGTCGGCAGGAACTGGAAACACCATATATTTT
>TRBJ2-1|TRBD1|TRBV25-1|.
CASSGRGQGRFF
TGTGCCAGCAGTGGTAGGGGACAGGGCCGGTTCTTC
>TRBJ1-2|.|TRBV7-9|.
CASSLSTGGYTF
TGTGCCAGCAGCTTATCGACAGGAGGCTACACCTTC
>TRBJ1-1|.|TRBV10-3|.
CAITSGKSNTEAFF
TGTGCCATCACGTCAGGGAAGTCGAACACTGAAGCTTTCTTT
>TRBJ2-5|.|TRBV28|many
CASSGGGQETQYF
TGTGCCAGCAGTGGAGGTGGGCAAGAGACCCAGTACTTC
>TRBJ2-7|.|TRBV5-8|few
CASSSLGGIF
TGTGCCAGCAGTTCGTTAGGAGGGATTTTC
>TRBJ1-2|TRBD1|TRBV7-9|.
CASSLVSGQGNGYTF
TGTGCCAGCAGCTTAGTATCGGGACAGGGAAACGGCTACACCTTC
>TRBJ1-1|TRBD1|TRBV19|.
CASLQGAMYTEAFF
TGTGCCAGCCTACAGGGGGCGATGTACACTGAAGCTTTCTTT
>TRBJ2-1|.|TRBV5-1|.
CASSVDIYNEQFF
TGCGCCAGCAGCGTTGACATTTACAATGAGCAGTTCTTC
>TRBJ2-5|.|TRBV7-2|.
CASGETRNQEAQYF
TGTGCCAGCGGTGAGACTAGGAACCAAGAGGCCCAGTACTTC
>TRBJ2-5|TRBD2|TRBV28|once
CASSYGGWGETQYF
TGTGCCAGCAGTTACGGGGGGTGGGGAGAGACCCAGTACTTC
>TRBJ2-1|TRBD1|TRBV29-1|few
CSVGGPGQGTYNEQFF
TGCAGCGTTGGAGGGCCGGGACAGGGAACCTACAATGAGCAGTTCTTC
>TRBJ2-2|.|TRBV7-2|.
CASSLDYTGELFF
TGTGCCAGCAGCTTAGACTACACCGGGGAGCTGTTTTTT
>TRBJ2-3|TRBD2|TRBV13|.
CASSLTSGRSDTDTQYF
TGTGCCAGCAGCTTGACTAGCGGGAGGTCTGACACAGATACGCAGTATTTT
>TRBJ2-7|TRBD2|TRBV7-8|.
CASSITSGRALNYEQYF
TGTGCCAGCAGCATAACTAGCGGGAGGGCCCTTAACTACGAGCAGTACTTC
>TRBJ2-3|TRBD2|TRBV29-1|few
CSVFQAGRSDTQYF
TGCAGCGTTTTCCAAGCGGGACGATCAGATACGCAGTATTTT
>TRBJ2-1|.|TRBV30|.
CAWSPTSWGEQFF
TGTGCCTGGAGTCCGACTAGTTGGGGTGAGCAGTTCTTC
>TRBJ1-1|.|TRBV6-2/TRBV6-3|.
CASSSGGLMRTEAFF
TGTGCCAGCAGTTCCGGGGGGCTGATGAGGACTGAAGCTTTCTTT
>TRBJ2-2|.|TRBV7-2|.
CASSLIGSNGELFF
TGTGCCAGCAGCCTCATCGGGAGTAACGGGGAGCTGTTTTTT
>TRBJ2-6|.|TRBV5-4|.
CASSLGSSSGANVLTF
TGTGCCAGCAGCTTGGGTAGCAGCTCTGGGGCCAACGTCCTGACTTTC
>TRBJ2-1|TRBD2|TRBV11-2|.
CASSARTSGSTEQFF
TGTGCCAGCAGCGCTCGGACTAGCGGGAGCACTGAGCAGTTCTTC
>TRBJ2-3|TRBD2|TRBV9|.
CASSASGGAGDTQYF
TGTGCCAGCAGCGCTAGCGGGGGGGCGGGAGATACGCAGTATTTT
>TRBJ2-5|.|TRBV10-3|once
CAISEFITSQETQYF
TGTGCCATCAGTGAGTTTATCACGAGCCAAGAGACCCAGTACTTC
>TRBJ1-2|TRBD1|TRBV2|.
CASSLITGDYGYTF
TGTGCCAGCAGTCTCATAACAGGGGACTATGGCTACACCTTC
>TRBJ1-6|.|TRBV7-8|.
CASSYVWGEDSPLHF
TGTGCCAGCAGCTACGTCTGGGGCGAGGATTCACCCCTCCACTTT
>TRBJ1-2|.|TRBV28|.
CASSGTDYGYTF
TGTGCCAGCAGTGGCACAGACTATGGCTACACCTTC
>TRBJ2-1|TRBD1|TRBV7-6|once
CASSSDRDRGYNEQFF
TGTGCCAGCAGCTCTGACCGGGACAGGGGGTACAATGAGCAGTTCTTC
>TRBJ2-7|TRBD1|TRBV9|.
CASSVDRAPYEQYF
TGTGCCAGCAGCGTCGACAGGGCACCCTACGAGCAGTACTTC
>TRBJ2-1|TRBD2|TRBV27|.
CASSPPLREPRGEQFF
TGTGCCAGCAGTCCCCCCCTGCGGGAGCCCCGAGGTGAGCAGTTCTTC
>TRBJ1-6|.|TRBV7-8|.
CASSLRSSYNSPLHF
TGTGCCAGCAGCTTACGGAGCTCCTATAATTCACCCCTCCACTTT
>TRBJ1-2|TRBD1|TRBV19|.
CASGQGYGYTF
TGTGCCAGTGGACAGGGGTATGGCTACACCTTC
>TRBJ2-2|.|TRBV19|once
CASRGGPSTGELFF
TGTGCCAGTAGGGGAGGTCCTTCAACCGGGGAGCTGTTTTTT
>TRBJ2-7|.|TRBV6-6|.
CASQQGGSYEQYF
TGTGCCAGCCAACAGGGGGGGTCCTACGAGCAGTACTTC
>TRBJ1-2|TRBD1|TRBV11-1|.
CASSLDRGSGYTF
TGTGCCAGCAGCTTAGACAGGGGAAGCGGCTACACCTTC
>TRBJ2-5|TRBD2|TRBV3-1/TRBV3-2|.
CASSGLAGGETQYF
TGTGCCAGCAGCGGACTAGCGGGGGGCGAGACCCAGTACTTC
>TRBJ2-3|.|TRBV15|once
CATSRDPEGTDTQYF
TGTGCCACCAGCAGAGATCCTGAGGGAACAGATACGCAGTATTTT
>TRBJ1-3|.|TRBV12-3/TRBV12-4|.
CASTLALGNTIYF
TGTGCCAGCACCCTAGCTCTGGGAAACACCATATATTTT
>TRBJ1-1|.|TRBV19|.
CASSPQVLAEAFF
TGTGCCAGTAGCCCACAGGTCCTTGCTGAAGCTTTCTTT
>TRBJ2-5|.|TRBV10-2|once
CASSERRREGTQYF
TGCGCCAGCAGTGAGAGACGGCGAGAGGGGACCCAGTACTTC
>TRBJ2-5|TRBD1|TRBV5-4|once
CASSSGQGGTQYF
TGTGCCAGCAGCTCTGGACAGGGAGGGACCCAGTACTTC
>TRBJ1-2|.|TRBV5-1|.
CASSLGGGDRGYTF
TGCGCCAGCAGCTTGGGAGGGGGTGATCGTGGCTACACCTTC